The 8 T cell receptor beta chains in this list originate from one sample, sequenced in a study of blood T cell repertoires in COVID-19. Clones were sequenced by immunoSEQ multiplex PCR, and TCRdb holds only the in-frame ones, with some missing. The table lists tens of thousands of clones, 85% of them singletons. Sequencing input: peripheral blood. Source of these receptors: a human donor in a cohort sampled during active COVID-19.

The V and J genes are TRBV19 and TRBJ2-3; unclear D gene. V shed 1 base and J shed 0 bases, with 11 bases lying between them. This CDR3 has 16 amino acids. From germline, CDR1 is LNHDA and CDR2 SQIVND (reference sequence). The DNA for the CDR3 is TGTGCCAGTAGTATAGTCGGCGCTAGGAGCACAGATACGCAGTATTTT. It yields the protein CASSIVGARSTDTQYF.

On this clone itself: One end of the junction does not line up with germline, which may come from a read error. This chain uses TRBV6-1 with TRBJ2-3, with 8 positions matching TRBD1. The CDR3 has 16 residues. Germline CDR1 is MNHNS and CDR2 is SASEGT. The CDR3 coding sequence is TGTGCCAGCAGGGAAGGGGGACAGGCCAGTTGGGATACGCAGTATTTT. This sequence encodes CASREGGQASWDTQYF.

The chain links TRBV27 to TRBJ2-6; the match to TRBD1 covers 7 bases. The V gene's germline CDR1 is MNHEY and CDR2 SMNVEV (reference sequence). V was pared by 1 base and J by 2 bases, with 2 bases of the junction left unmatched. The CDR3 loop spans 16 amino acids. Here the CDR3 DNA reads TGTGCCAGCAGTTTATTTGGGACAGCTGGGGCCAACGTCCTGACTTTC. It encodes CASSLFGTAGANVLTF.

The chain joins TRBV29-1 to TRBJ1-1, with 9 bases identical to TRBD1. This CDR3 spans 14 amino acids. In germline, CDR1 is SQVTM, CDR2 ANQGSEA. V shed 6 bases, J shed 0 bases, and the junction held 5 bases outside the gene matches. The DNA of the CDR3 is TGCAGCGTGACGACAGGGGGTATGAACACTGAAGCTTTCTTT. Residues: CSVTTGGMNTEAFF.

The CDR3 spells CASSMPRTGVAEAFF. Here the CDR3 DNA reads TGTGCCAGTAGTATGCCCCGGACAGGGGTTGCTGAAGCTTTCTTT. This sequence joins TRBV19 and TRBJ1-1; 9 bases line up with TRBD1. V lost 3 bases to trimming and J lost 6 bases; unmatched junction nucleotides: 8. Germline V gives CDR1 LNHDA, CDR2 SQIVND (reference sequence). CDR3 length: 15 residues. Full variable domain (outside the CDR3, taken from reference TRBV19 and TRBJ1-1): DGGITQSPKYLFRKEGQNVTLSCEQNLNHDAMYWYRQDPGQGLRLIYYSQIVNDFQKGDIAEGYSVSREKKESFPLTVTSAQKNPTAFYLCASSMPRTGVAEAFFGQGTRLTVV.

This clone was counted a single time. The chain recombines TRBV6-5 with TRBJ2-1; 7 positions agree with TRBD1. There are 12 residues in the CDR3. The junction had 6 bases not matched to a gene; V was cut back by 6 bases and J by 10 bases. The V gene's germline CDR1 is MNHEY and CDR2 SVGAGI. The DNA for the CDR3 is TGTGCCAGCAGGAGGGGGCCACGGGAGCAGTTCTTC. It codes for CASRRGPREQFF.

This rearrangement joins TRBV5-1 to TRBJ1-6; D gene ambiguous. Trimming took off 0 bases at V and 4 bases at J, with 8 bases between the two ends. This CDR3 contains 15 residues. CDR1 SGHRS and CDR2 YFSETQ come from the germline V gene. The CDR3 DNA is TGCGCCAGCAGCTTGGACCAACAGTATAATTCACCCCTCCACTTT. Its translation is CASSLDQQYNSPLHF.

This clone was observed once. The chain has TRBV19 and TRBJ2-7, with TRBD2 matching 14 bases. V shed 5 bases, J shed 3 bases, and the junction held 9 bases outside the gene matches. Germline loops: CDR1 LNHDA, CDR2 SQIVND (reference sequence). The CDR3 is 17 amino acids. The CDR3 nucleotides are TGTGCCAGTAGTTCTCCCGGGACTAGCGGGAGTGACTACGAGCAGTACTTC. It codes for CASSSPGTSGSDYEQYF.